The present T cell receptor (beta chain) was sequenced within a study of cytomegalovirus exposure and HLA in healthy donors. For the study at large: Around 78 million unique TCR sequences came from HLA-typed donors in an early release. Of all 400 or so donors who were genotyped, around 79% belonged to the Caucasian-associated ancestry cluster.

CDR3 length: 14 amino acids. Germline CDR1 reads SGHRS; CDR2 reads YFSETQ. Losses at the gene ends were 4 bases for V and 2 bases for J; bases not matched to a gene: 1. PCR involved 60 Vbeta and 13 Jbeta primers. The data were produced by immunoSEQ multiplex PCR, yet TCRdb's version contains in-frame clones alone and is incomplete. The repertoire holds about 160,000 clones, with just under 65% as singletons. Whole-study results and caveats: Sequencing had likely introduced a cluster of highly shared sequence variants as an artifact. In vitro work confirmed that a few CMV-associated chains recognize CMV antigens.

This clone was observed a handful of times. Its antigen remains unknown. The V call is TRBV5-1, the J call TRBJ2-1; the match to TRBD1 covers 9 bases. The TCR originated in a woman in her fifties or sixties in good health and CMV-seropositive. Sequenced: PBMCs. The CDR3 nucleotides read TGCGCCAGCAGCAGACAGGGGGCCTACAATGAGCAGTTCTTC. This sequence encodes CASSRQGAYNEQFF.